This TCR beta chain was identified during a study of OX40 agonist ivuxolimab in advanced cancers. Study conclusions and caveats: The CD4+ and CD8+ T cells in the blood had expanded clonally by week 6 at 0.1 to 3.0 mg/kg.

The CDR3 loop spans 11 amino acids. The V and J ends lost 6 bases and 2 bases respectively, with 5 bases between them. Germline CDR1 and CDR2: MNHNS and SASEGT. In the case of this clone: Its specificity is not known.

Using immunoSEQ multiplex PCR, the repertoire was profiled, and TCRdb retains in-frame clones only, with some absent. The table lists approximately 8,200 clones, approximately 84% of them singletons. This specimen was CD4+ or CD8+ T cells sorted from blood, taken in a trial of the OX40 agonist ivuxolimab. This rearrangement joins TRBV6-1 to TRBJ2-7; unclear D gene. The sequence was collected from an adult with an advanced solid tumor such as melanoma, head and neck, liver or kidney cancer. CDR3 amino acids: CASSPAYEQYF. The CDR3 nucleotides read TGTGCCAGCAGCCCCGCCTACGAGCAGTACTTC.